What follows are 8 T cell receptor beta chains derived from one specimen sequenced in a study of cytomegalovirus exposure and HLA in healthy donors (dated by TCRdb to 2016 to 2017). The library was produced with the immunoSEQ multiplex PCR assay. A mixture of 60 forward primers for TCR Vbeta segments and 13 reverse primers for TCR Jbeta segments was used in the multiplex PCR. As stored in TCRdb, this immuneACCESS dataset retains in-frame rearrangements with V and J assigned. A fraction of the clones does not appear; measured against another copy, unresolved V genes explain less than half of the discrepancy, and the remainder lacks a known reason. A total of about 180,000 clones appear in this sample, roughly 80% of them only once. The ten largest clones represent around 5% of the sample. The sample taken for sequencing was PBMCs. The source is a young man in good health and CMV-seronegative.

The chain recombines TRBV5-6 with TRBJ1-4; D unclear. This CDR3 has 16 residues. The germline CDR1 and CDR2 sequences are SGHDT and YYEEEE. Trimming pared 0 bases from V and 6 bases from J, leaving 15 bases between. CDR3 region: CASSLDLRGGDEKLFF. The CDR3 nucleotides read TGTGCCAGCAGCTTGGATCTTCGTGGAGGAGATGAAAAACTGTTTTTT.

The chain links TRBV29-1 to TRBJ1-2, with unresolved D. CDR3 length: 13 amino acids. Germline-derived CDR1 and CDR2 are SQVTM and ANQGSEA. Trimming removed 2 bases at V and 8 bases at J, with 15 bases between. CDR3 nucleotides: TGCAGCGTTGAACTCCGGGATAGACACGGCTACACCTTC. Translated, it gives CSVELRDRHGYTF.

The J gene is TRBJ2-7, the V gene TRBV27; no clear D. V was pared by 0 bases and J by 5 bases, with 8 bases between. Germline V CDR1 and CDR2: MNHEY, SMNVEV (reference sequence). CDR3 length equals 13 residues. CDR3 sequence: CASSLSNIHEQYF. CDR3 bases: TGTGCCAGCAGTTTATCGAACATACACGAGCAGTACTTC.

V is TRBV6-1 and J is TRBJ2-1; TRBD1 aligns across 7 bases. With V trimmed by 6 bases and J by 5 bases, 10 bases remained unmatched. CDR1 MNHNS and CDR2 SASEGT come from the germline V gene. The CDR3 length is 15 residues. As DNA, the CDR3 is TGTGCCAGCAGCATCGGGACAGAGATCGACAATGAGCAGTTCTTC. Translating it yields CASSIGTEIDNEQFF.

The rearrangement uses TRBV9 and TRBJ1-1; TRBD1 is a possible D gene (5 bases). CDR3 length: 14 amino acids. Germline assignment: CDR1 SGDLS and CDR2 YYNGEE. With 4 bases removed from V and 1 base from J, the gap between germline ends came to 11 bases. The CDR3 region is CASSITTENTEAFF. The CDR3 coding sequence is TGTGCCAGCAGCATCACGACAGAGAACACTGAAGCTTTCTTT.

This chain uses TRBV7-9 with TRBJ1-2; unclear D gene. The CDR3 totals 13 residues. Germline values: CDR1 SEHNR, CDR2 FQNEAQ (reference sequence). Trimming removed 5 bases from V and 3 bases from J, with 10 bases in between. CDR3 bases: TGTGCCAGCAGCACAACAGAAGACTATGGCTACACCTTC. Translated: CASSTTEDYGYTF.

In DNA, the CDR3 is TGTGCCAGCAGCCCCCAGGCCGGAGAGCGGGAGAGGATAGATACGCAGTATTTT. Translation gives CASSPQAGERERIDTQYF. This rearrangement joins TRBV7-9 to TRBJ2-3; 8 bases map to TRBD2. Germline loops: CDR1 SEHNR, CDR2 FQNEAQ (reference sequence). The CDR3 extends over 18 amino acids. The V and J ends lost 5 bases and 5 bases, in that order; junction bases with no gene match: 18.

The genes are TRBV11-1 and TRBJ2-1; 8 positions match TRBD2. The CDR3 sequence is 15 residues long. In germline, CDR1 is SGHAT, CDR2 FQDESV (reference sequence). V lost 5 bases, J lost 4 bases, and 7 bases stayed unmatched. The CDR3 nucleotides read TGTGCCAGCAGCCGGACTAGCAATGTGTACAATGAGCAGTTCTTC. Its translation: CASSRTSNVYNEQFF.